This T cell receptor beta chain is from a study of human T cells and chemical hapten exposure (dated by TCRdb to about 2021). Turning to the overall study: Libraries were pooled for sequencing, and variation in per-sample TCR yields was attributed mainly to small differences in library volumes within the pool. This study followed changes in the peripheral blood TCR repertoire in vivo during primary and secondary sensitization of alopecia patients to the hapten diphenylcyclopropenone (DPC). From each blood RNA sample, both TCR alpha and TCR beta chains were sequenced.

As encoded in the germline V gene, CDR1 is SGHTA while CDR2 is FQGNSA. Germline trimming amounts to 1 base on V and 2 bases on J, with 2 as the count of junction bases outside the gene matches. Counted from cysteine to phenylalanine, this CDR3 has 17 amino acids. Only the CDR3 portion is preserved as DNA: 51 bases, with reading frame beginning at the first base. The research as a whole found: The number of TCRs above 1 in 1000 frequency did not change with DPC sensitization; there was no evidence of global repertoire structure alterations. Repeated subsampling changed both the strength of the expansion versus patch-test correlation and the threshold at which that correlation became significant.

The time point label on this specimen signifies: healthy volunteer bleed at 2 weeks. Total RNA was extracted from unfractionated whole blood that had been collected in Tempus Blood RNA tubes. Five healthy volunteers served as TCR sequencing controls and were bled at day 0, 2 weeks and 6 weeks. In regard to this clonotype: Its antigen target is currently unknown. The record has no base qualities; no much larger clone is one base away.

Libraries were built with RACE. Sequencing used a NextSeq 500. During library preparation, unique molecular identifiers were attached to individual cDNA molecules so that TCRs could be counted quantitatively and reproducibly. The source study handled its data this way. Samples had a median of about 96,000 TCRs, with a range from roughly 20,000 to 700,000. V, J and CDR3 annotation of the TCR reads was carried out using the Decombinator software suite. For the PS versus PT1 abundance plots, all samples were subsampled to the same number of TCRs (28,000). TCRs were defined as expanded if absent before sensitization and observed at least eight times at the 2-week time point. Using fastp at Q25 and MiXCR, TCRdb reprocessed the public reads and kept productive beta chains. Every CDR3 protein is listed once, alongside the most common genes and DNA of its rows. TCRdb assigned the V and J calls; the authors' analysis was not used. Within this sample are some 93,000 distinct CDR3 sequences, with approximately 8.2% of them counted one time only. The top ten hold about 3.1% of the sample.

Rearrangement joined TRBV7-2 to TRBJ2-3, with 14 bases matching TRBD2. Sequenced sample: whole blood. This receptor was identified in a female donor in good health. Some clones in this sample may be carry-over from other donors' samples. The DNA reads TGTGCCAGCAGCTTAGGACTAGCGGGAGGGGCCACAGATACGCAGTATTTT. The resulting protein is CASSLGLAGGATDTQYF.